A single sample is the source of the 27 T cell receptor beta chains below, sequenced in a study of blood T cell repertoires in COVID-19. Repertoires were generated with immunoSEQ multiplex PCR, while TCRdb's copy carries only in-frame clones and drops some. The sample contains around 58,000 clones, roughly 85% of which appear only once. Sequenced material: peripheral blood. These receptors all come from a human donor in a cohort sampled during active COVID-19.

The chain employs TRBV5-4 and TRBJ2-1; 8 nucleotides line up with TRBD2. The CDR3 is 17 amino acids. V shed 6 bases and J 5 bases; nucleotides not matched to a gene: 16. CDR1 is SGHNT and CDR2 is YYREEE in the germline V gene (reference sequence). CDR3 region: CASTPTTGTSLHNEQFF. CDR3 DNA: TGTGCCAGCACTCCGACAACCGGGACTAGTCTCCACAATGAGCAGTTCTTC. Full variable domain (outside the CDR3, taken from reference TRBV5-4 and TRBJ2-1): ETGVTQSPTHLIKTRGQQVTLRCSSQSGHNTVSWYQQALGQGPQFIFQYYREEENGRGNFPPRFSGLQFPNYSSELNVNALELDDSALYLCASTPTTGTSLHNEQFFGPGTRLTVL.

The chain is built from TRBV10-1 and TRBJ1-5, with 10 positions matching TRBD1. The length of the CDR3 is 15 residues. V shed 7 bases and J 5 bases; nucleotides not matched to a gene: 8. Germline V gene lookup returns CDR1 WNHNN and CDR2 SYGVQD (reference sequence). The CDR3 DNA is TGCGCCAGCATGGCGGGACAGGGGATCCATCAGCCCCAGCATTTT. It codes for CASMAGQGIHQPQHF.

For the CDR3, the DNA is TGTGCCAGCAGTTTGACAGCGCGCGAGCAGTACTTC. It translates to CASSLTAREQYF. This chain uses TRBV12-3 or TRBV12-4 with TRBJ2-7, with D maybe TRBD1 (5 bases). CDR3 length equals 12 residues. Trimming removed 3 bases at V and 6 bases at J, with 9 bases between.

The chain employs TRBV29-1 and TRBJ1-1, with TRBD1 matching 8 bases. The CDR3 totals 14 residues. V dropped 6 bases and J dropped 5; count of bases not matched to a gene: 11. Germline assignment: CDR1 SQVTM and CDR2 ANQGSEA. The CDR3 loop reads CSVVRGRRGTEAFF. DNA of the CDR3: TGCAGCGTCGTCAGGGGGCGCCGGGGGACTGAAGCTTTCTTT.

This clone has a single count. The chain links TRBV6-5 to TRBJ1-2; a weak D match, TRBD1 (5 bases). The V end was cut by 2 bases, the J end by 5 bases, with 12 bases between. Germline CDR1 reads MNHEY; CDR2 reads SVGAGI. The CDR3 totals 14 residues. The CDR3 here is CASSYHDRTYGYTF. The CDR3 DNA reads TGTGCCAGCAGTTACCACGACAGAACTTATGGCTACACCTTC.

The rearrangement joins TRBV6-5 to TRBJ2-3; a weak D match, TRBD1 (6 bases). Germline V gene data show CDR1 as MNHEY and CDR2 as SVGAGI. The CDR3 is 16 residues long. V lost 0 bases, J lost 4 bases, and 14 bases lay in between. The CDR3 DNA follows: TGTGCCAGCAGTTACTCAGGGGGATTAGGTGCAGATACGCAGTATTTT. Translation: CASSYSGGLGADTQYF.

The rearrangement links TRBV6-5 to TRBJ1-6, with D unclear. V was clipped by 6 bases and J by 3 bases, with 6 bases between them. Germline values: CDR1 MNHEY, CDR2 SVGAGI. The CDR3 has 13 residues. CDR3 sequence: CASRGFYNSPLHF. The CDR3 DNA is TGTGCCAGCAGGGGCTTCTATAATTCACCCCTCCACTTT.

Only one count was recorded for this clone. This CDR3 is CASSFGGWNTEAFF. The CDR3 coding sequence is TGTGCCAGCAGCTTTGGAGGGTGGAATACTGAAGCTTTCTTT. The chain links TRBV7-9 to TRBJ1-1; D is undetermined. Trimming took 3 bases from V and 5 from J, leaving 13 bases between them. The length of the CDR3 is 14 residues. Germline V gives CDR1 SEHNR, CDR2 FQNEAQ (reference sequence).

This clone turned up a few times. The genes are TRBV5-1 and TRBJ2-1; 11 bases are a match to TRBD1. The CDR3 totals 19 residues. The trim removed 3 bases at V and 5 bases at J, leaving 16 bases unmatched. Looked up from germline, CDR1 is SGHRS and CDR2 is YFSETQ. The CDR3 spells CASSSVGQGALKIDNEQFF. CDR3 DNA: TGCGCCAGCAGCTCGGTTGGACAGGGGGCGCTTAAAATTGACAATGAGCAGTTCTTC.

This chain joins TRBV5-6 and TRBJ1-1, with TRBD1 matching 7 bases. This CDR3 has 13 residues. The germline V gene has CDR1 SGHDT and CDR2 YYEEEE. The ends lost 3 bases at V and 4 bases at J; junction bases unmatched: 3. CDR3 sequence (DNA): TGTGCCAGCAGCTGGAGACAGGGCACTGAAGCTTTCTTT. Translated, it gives CASSWRQGTEAFF.

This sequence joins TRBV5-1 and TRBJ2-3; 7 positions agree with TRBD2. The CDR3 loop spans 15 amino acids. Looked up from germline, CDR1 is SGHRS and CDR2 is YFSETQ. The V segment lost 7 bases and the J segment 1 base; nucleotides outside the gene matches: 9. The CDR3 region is CASSRAGVGTDTQYF. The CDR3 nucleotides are TGCGCCAGCTCCCGGGCGGGGGTTGGCACAGATACGCAGTATTTT.

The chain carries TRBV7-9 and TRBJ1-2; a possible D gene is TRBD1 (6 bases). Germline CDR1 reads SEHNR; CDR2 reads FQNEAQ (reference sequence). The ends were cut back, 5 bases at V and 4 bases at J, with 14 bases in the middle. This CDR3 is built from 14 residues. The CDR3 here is CASSPPGQFYGYTF. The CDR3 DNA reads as TGTGCCAGCAGCCCACCCGGACAGTTCTATGGCTACACCTTC.

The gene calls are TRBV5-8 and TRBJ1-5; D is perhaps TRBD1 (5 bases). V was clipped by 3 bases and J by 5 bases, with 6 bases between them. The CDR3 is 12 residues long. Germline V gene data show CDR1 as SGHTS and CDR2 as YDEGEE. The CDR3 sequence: CASSSQDQPQHF. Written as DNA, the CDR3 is TGTGCCAGCAGCTCACAGGATCAGCCCCAGCATTTT.

The CDR3 loop is CASRISGTSGEQYF. The CDR3 DNA reads as TGTGCCAGCAGAATCTCCGGGACTAGCGGCGAGCAGTACTTC. J is TRBJ2-7 and V is TRBV2, with 11 bases that match TRBD2. Germline CDR1 and CDR2: SNHLY and FYNNEI. The CDR3 sequence is 14 residues long. V gave up 6 bases and J gave up 6 bases; unmatched junction bases: 7.

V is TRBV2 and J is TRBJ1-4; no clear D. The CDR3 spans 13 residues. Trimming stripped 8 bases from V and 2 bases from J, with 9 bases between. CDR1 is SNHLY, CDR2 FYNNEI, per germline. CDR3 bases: TGTGCCAGCGCGGATTGGACTAATGAAAAACTGTTTTTT. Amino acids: CASADWTNEKLFF.

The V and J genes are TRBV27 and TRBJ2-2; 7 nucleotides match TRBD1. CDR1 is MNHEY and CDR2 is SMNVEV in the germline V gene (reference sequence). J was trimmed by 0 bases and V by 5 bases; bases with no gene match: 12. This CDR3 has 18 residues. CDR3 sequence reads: CASSPYQDRSSNTGELFF. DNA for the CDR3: TGTGCCAGCAGTCCCTACCAGGACAGGTCCTCGAACACCGGGGAGCTGTTTTTT.

The CDR3 sequence is CASSKIRTSNTGELFF. For the CDR3, the DNA is TGTGCCAGCAGCAAGATAAGGACTAGCAACACCGGGGAGCTGTTTTTT. The chain has TRBV21-1 and TRBJ2-2; the table's D call of TRBD2 was not tested on the DNA. TRBV21-1 is annotated as a pseudogene. The CDR3 extends over 16 amino acids.

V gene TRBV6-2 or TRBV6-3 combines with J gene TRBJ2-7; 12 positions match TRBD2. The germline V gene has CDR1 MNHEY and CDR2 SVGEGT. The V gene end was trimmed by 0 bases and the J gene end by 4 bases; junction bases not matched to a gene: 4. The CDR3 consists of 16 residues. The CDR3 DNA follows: TGTGCCAGCAGTTACTCCCGGACTAGCGGGGTGTACGAGCAGTACTTC. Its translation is CASSYSRTSGVYEQYF.

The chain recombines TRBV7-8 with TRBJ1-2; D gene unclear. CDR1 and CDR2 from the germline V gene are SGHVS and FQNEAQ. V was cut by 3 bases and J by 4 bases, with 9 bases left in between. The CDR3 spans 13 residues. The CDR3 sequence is CASSLTQIYGYTF. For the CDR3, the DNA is TGTGCCAGCAGCTTGACACAGATCTATGGCTACACCTTC.

In nucleotides, the CDR3 is TGTGCCAGCGGGGCCGGGACTAGAGGCAATGAGCAGTTCTTC. Its protein product is CASGAGTRGNEQFF. The rearrangement joins TRBV9 to TRBJ2-1; 8 nucleotides align to TRBD2. From germline, CDR1 is SGDLS and CDR2 YYNGEE. The CDR3 is 14 amino acids. Trimming took 7 bases from V and 6 from J; bases not matched to a gene: 9. Combining the CDR3 with reference TRBV9 and TRBJ2-1 gives the whole variable domain DSGVTQTPKHLITATGQRVTLRCSPRSGDLSVYWYQQSLDQGLQFLIQYYNGEERAKGNILERFSAQQFPDLHSELNLSSLELGDSALYFCASGAGTRGNEQFFGPGTRLTVL.

As DNA, the CDR3 is TGTGCCAGCAGCCCCCCGGGTAGGGGGCTTCAAGCTTTCTTT. It yields the protein CASSPPGRGLQAFF. V usage is TRBV7-2 and J usage is TRBJ1-1; 7 bases align to TRBD1. Trimming at V came to 5 bases and at J to 9 bases, leaving 12 bases not matched to a gene. The CDR3 extends over 14 amino acids. Germline assignment: CDR1 SGHTA and CDR2 FQGNSA.

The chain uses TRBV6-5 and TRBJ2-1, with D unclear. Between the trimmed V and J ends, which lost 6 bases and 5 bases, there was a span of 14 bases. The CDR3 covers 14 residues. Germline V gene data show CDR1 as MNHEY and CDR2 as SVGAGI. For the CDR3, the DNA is TGTGCCAGCAGGCCCCCGACAAAAAACAATGAGCAGTTCTTC. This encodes CASRPPTKNNEQFF.

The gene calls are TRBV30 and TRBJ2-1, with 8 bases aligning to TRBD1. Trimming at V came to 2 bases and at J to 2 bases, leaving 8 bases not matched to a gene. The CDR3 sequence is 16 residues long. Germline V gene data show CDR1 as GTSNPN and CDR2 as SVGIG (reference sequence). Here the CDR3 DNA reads TGTGCCTGGAGTCCGCCAGGGGGCAGTCCCTACAATGAGCAGTTCTTC. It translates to CAWSPPGGSPYNEQFF.

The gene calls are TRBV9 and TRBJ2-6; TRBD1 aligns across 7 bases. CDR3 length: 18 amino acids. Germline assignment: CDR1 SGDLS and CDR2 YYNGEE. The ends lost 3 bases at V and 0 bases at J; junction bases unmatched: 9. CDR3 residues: CASSERQGSVSGANVLTF. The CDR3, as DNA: TGTGCCAGCAGCGAAAGACAGGGTTCGGTCTCTGGGGCCAACGTCCTGACTTTC.

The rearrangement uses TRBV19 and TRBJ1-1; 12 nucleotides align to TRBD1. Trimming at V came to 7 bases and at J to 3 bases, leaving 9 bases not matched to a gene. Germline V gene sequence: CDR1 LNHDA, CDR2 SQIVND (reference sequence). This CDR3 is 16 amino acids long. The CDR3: CASTPGTGGAYTEAFF. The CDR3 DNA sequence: TGTGCCAGTACCCCCGGGACAGGGGGCGCATACACTGAAGCTTTCTTT.

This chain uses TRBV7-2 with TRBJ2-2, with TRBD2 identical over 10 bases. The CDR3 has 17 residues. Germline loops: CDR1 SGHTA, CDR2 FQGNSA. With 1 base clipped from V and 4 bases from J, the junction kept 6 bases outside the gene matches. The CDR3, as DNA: TGTGCCAGCAGCTTAGAGGTAGCGGGGGGTGGCACCGGGGAGCTGTTTTTT. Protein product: CASSLEVAGGGTGELFF.

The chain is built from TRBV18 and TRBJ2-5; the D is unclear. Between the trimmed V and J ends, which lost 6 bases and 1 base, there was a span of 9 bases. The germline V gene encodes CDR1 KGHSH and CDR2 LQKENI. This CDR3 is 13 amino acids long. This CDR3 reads CASSYNRQETQYF. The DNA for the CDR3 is TGTGCCAGCTCGTACAACCGCCAAGAGACCCAGTACTTC. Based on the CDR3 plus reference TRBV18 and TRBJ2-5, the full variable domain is NAGVMQNPRHLVRRRGQEARLRCSPMKGHSHVYWYRQLPEEGLKFMVYLQKENIIDESGMPKERFSAEFPKEGPSILRIQQVVRGDSAAYFCASSYNRQETQYFGPGTRLLVL.